A single sample gave rise to the 29 T cell receptor beta chains below, sequenced in a study of cytomegalovirus exposure and HLA in healthy donors. Primers for the PCR totalled 60 Vbeta and 13 Jbeta. Repertoires were generated with immunoSEQ multiplex PCR, while TCRdb's copy carries only in-frame clones and drops some. This sample yields 130,000 or so clones, of which about 72% are seen a single time; approximately 1.6% belongs to the top ten. Sequences were obtained from PBMCs. All receptors derive from a female donor in good health and CMV-seronegative.

The chain uses TRBV11-2 and TRBJ2-6, with TRBD1 matching 7 bases. Germline loops: CDR1 SGHAT, CDR2 FQNNGV. The CDR3 is 19 amino acids. J lost 5 bases, V lost 5 bases, and 18 bases had no gene match. CDR3 coding DNA: TGTGCCAGCAGCGAAGACAGGGTGGGAGATCATTTTTGGGCCAACGTCCTGACTTTC. This gives the protein CASSEDRVGDHFWANVLTF.

This chain joins TRBV6-5 and TRBJ1-2, with D possibly being TRBD1 (6 bases). V gave up 6 bases and J gave up 8 bases, with 19 bases separating them. The germline CDR1 and CDR2 sequences are MNHEY and SVGAGI. The CDR3 is made up of 14 amino acids. CDR3: CASRNRESYGGYTF. The CDR3 nucleotides are TGTGCCAGCAGGAACAGGGAAAGTTACGGGGGCTACACCTTC.

The chain links TRBV28 to TRBJ1-1, with 9 bases fitting TRBD1. Germline CDR1 and CDR2: MDHEN and SYDVKM. The CDR3 contains 16 residues. The trim removed 4 bases at V and 2 bases at J, leaving 8 bases unmatched. For the CDR3, the DNA is TGTGCCAGCAGTTCCTACAGGGGGCTGAGAAACACTGAAGCTTTCTTT. This codes for CASSSYRGLRNTEAFF.

The chain is built from TRBV28 and TRBJ2-3, with TRBD2 matching over 14 bases. This CDR3 has 16 amino acids. Losses at the gene ends were 5 bases for V and 10 bases for J; bases not matched to a gene: 11. CDR1 is MDHEN, CDR2 SYDVKM, per germline. The CDR3 DNA sequence: TGTGCCAGCAGTCCCCCGACTAGCGGGAGGGTAATGGCGCAGTATTTT. This translates into CASSPPTSGRVMAQYF.

The chain combines TRBV4-1 with TRBJ1-6; 10 positions agree with TRBD1. The germline V gene has CDR1 MGHRA and CDR2 YSYEKL. The length of the CDR3 is 16 residues. V lost 4 bases and J lost 5; bases outside the gene matches: 5. This chain's CDR3 is CASSLRDRGDNSPLHF. In DNA form, the CDR3 reads TGCGCCAGCAGCCTCCGGGACAGGGGCGATAATTCACCCCTCCACTTT.

The rearrangement uses TRBV9 and TRBJ2-1; TRBD2 aligns across 8 bases. The CDR3 extends over 17 amino acids. V shed 4 bases, J shed 1 base, and the junction held 10 bases outside the gene matches. The V gene's germline CDR1 is SGDLS and CDR2 YYNGEE. DNA for the CDR3: TGTGCCAGCAGCCCCAGGGGCGGGAGGCTTTCCTACAATGAGCAGTTCTTC. It codes for CASSPRGGRLSYNEQFF.

In its sample, this clone was seen once. The rearrangement joins TRBV18 to TRBJ2-7, with 10 bases aligning to TRBD1. Trimming at V came to 5 bases and at J to 6 bases, leaving 4 bases not matched to a gene. Per germline, CDR1 KGHSH and CDR2 LQKENI. This CDR3 is 13 amino acids long. Written as DNA, the CDR3 is TGTGCCAGCTCAACCGGGACAGGGGTCGAGCAGTACTTC. Translated, it gives CASSTGTGVEQYF.

This clone turned up a few times. The chain combines TRBV15 with TRBJ1-1; D is possibly TRBD1 (5 bases). The V and J ends lost 1 base and 3 bases respectively, with 12 bases between them. Germline V CDR1 and CDR2: LNHNV, YYDKDF (reference sequence). The length of the CDR3 is 15 residues. The CDR3 sequence: CATSRGSGLHTEAFF. In nucleotides, the CDR3 is TGTGCCACCAGCAGAGGCTCAGGGTTGCACACTGAAGCTTTCTTT.

This chain connects TRBV30 to TRBJ2-2, with 10 bases that match TRBD2. Per germline, CDR1 GTSNPN and CDR2 SVGIG (reference sequence). V lost 3 bases to trimming and J lost 5 bases; unmatched junction nucleotides: 9. The CDR3 totals 16 residues. This chain's CDR3 is CAWSEAGGTVTGELFF. CDR3 in DNA: TGTGCCTGGAGCGAAGCGGGAGGGACGGTAACCGGGGAGCTGTTTTTT.

This clone was counted a single time. J is TRBJ1-1 and V is TRBV29-1; perhaps TRBD1 as D (6 bases). The V end was cut by 7 bases, the J end by 4 bases, with 10 bases between. Per the germline V gene, CDR1 is SQVTM and CDR2 is ANQGSEA. The CDR3 sequence is 11 residues long. For the CDR3, the DNA is TGCAGCGCCACAGGGATCACTGAAGCTTTCTTT. Residues: CSATGITEAFF.

The CDR3, as DNA: TGTGCCAGCAGAGGACTAGCGGGAGATGAGGGTGAGCAGTTCTTC. Protein product: CASRGLAGDEGEQFF. The chain uses TRBV4-2 and TRBJ2-1, with 13 bases matching TRBD2. CDR1 is LGHNA, CDR2 YNFKEQ, per germline. The CDR3 has 15 residues. Trimming cost V 6 bases and J 9 bases; bases outside gene matches: 8.

This chain joins TRBV10-3 and TRBJ1-5; D not certain. Germline V gives CDR1 ENHRY, CDR2 SYGVKD. V shed 4 bases and J shed 3 bases, with 7 bases lying between them. This CDR3 spans 13 amino acids. The CDR3 protein is CAISAGVNQPQHF. Written as DNA, the CDR3 is TGTGCCATCAGTGCAGGCGTCAATCAGCCCCAGCATTTT.

The chain links TRBV9 to TRBJ1-1; 9 bases are shared with TRBD1. This CDR3 has 14 residues. Germline loops: CDR1 SGDLS, CDR2 YYNGEE. Trimming removed 4 bases from V and 1 base from J; junction bases left unmatched: 2. CDR3 DNA sequence: TGTGCCAGCAGCCAACAGGGGGCGAACACTGAAGCTTTCTTT. Residues: CASSQQGANTEAFF. Supplemented by reference TRBV9 and TRBJ1-1, the full variable domain reads DSGVTQTPKHLITATGQRVTLRCSPRSGDLSVYWYQQSLDQGLQFLIQYYNGEERAKGNILERFSAQQFPDLHSELNLSSLELGDSALYFCASSQQGANTEAFFGQGTRLTVV.

V gene TRBV5-5 combines with J gene TRBJ1-2; weak D call: TRBD1 (6 bases). V was shortened by 1 base and J by 8 bases, with 15 bases between the two germline ends. CDR1 and CDR2 from the germline V gene are SGHKS and YYEKEE (reference sequence). This CDR3 is built from 14 residues. CDR3 nucleotide sequence: TGTGCCAGCAGCTTGAGGGACAAGAGGGGAGGCTACACCTTC. Translating it yields CASSLRDKRGGYTF.

The rearrangement joins TRBV4-1 to TRBJ2-3; possibly TRBD1 for D (6 bases). The CDR3 is made up of 15 amino acids. Between the trimmed V and J ends, which lost 4 bases and 0 bases, there was a span of 11 bases. Germline lookup yields CDR1 MGHRA and CDR2 YSYEKL. The CDR3 nucleotides are TGCGCCAGCAGCCTCCAGGGGATAAGCACAGATACGCAGTATTTT. It translates to CASSLQGISTDTQYF.

V and J are TRBV7-2 and TRBJ2-3; D is undetermined. From germline, CDR1 is SGHTA and CDR2 FQGNSA. The V and J ends lost 5 bases and 1 base respectively, with 10 bases between them. The CDR3 length is 14 residues. The CDR3 DNA sequence: TGTGCCAGCAGCCCCTTGTCTGGCACAGATACGCAGTATTTT. The encoded protein is CASSPLSGTDTQYF.

This chain uses TRBV10-3 with TRBJ1-2; 8 bases align to TRBD1. The germline V gene has CDR1 ENHRY and CDR2 SYGVKD. Trimming at V came to 2 bases and at J to 4 bases, leaving 6 bases not matched to a gene. The CDR3 extends over 15 amino acids. CDR3 DNA sequence: TGTGCCATCAGTGAGAGACCCGGGACAGGCTATGGCTACACCTTC. It codes for CAISERPGTGYGYTF.

This clone was observed a handful of times. The rearrangement joins TRBV7-9 to TRBJ1-2; 7 bases align to TRBD1. V dropped 1 base and J dropped 4; count of bases not matched to a gene: 9. The germline gives CDR1 SEHNR, CDR2 FQNEAQ (reference sequence). The CDR3 extends over 16 amino acids. The CDR3 reads CASSLGLRGPGYGYTF. In DNA form, the CDR3 reads TGTGCCAGCAGCTTAGGTTTGAGGGGGCCTGGCTATGGCTACACCTTC.

The chain joins TRBV2 to TRBJ1-3; 8 bases are a match to TRBD1. V lost 5 bases to trimming and J lost 0 bases; unmatched junction nucleotides: 9. Germline lookup yields CDR1 SNHLY and CDR2 FYNNEI. The CDR3 is made up of 17 amino acids. The CDR3 protein is CASSRTGPGGSGNTIYF. For the CDR3, the DNA is TGTGCCAGCAGTAGGACAGGGCCGGGGGGCTCTGGAAACACCATATATTTT.

In this sample, this clone turned up once. This chain joins TRBV6-5 and TRBJ2-5, with 7 nucleotides matching TRBD1. The CDR3 runs to 14 residues. Germline-derived CDR1 and CDR2 are MNHEY and SVGAGI. The V and J ends lost 2 bases and 1 base, in that order; junction bases with no gene match: 1. CDR3 in amino acids: CASSYGDSQETQYF. In nucleotides, the CDR3 is TGTGCCAGCAGTTACGGGGACAGCCAAGAGACCCAGTACTTC.

The V and J genes are TRBV6-1 and TRBJ1-3; D call uncertain. CDR1 MNHNS and CDR2 SASEGT come from the germline V gene. CDR3 length equals 17 residues. The germline V and J ends were trimmed by 2 bases and 0 bases, with 14 bases remaining between them. DNA of the CDR3: TGTGCCAGCAGTGAATTTGAGGGTAAAGTCTCTGGAAACACCATATATTTT. Translated: CASSEFEGKVSGNTIYF.

The V call is TRBV7-2, the J call TRBJ2-3, with 8 bases matching TRBD2. CDR1 SGHTA and CDR2 FQGNSA come from the germline V gene. This CDR3 has 14 residues. Trimming at V came to 4 bases and at J to 8 bases, leaving 8 bases not matched to a gene. Written as DNA, the CDR3 is TGTGCCAGCAGCTCCGGACTAGCCGGTGGTACGCAGTATTTT. Encoded protein: CASSSGLAGGTQYF.

The chain combines TRBV10-3 with TRBJ1-2; the D is unclear. The V and J ends lost 4 bases and 6 bases respectively, with 12 bases between them. Germline V lookup: CDR1 ENHRY, CDR2 SYGVKD. This CDR3 spans 13 amino acids. CDR3 sequence (DNA): TGTGCCATCAGTGCCTCCCGGGAAAATGGCTACACCTTC. It codes for CAISASRENGYTF.

The rearrangement uses TRBV19 and TRBJ1-2, with 8 bases fitting TRBD1. Trimming at V came to 11 bases and at J to 7 bases, leaving 15 bases not matched to a gene. Germline V gene sequence: CDR1 LNHDA, CDR2 SQIVND (reference sequence). This CDR3 has 14 amino acids. The CDR3 sequence is CASYETGVFFGYTF. CDR3 bases: TGTGCCTCTTATGAGACAGGGGTCTTTTTTGGCTACACCTTC.

The chain has TRBV29-1 and TRBJ1-1; unclear D gene. V lost 2 bases and J 2 bases, leaving 12 bases between the germline ends. Germline loops: CDR1 SQVTM, CDR2 ANQGSEA. This CDR3 contains 14 residues. CDR3 nucleotide sequence: TGCAGCGTTGAATGGTCGGGTATTAACACTGAAGCTTTCTTT. This codes for CSVEWSGINTEAFF.

The genes are TRBV2 and TRBJ2-3; D is perhaps TRBD1 (6 bases). The V end was cut by 5 bases, the J end by 4 bases, with 10 bases between. The CDR3 contains 13 residues. Germline V gene lookup returns CDR1 SNHLY and CDR2 FYNNEI. DNA of the CDR3: TGTGCCAGCAGTACAGGGTCCCCAGATACGCAGTATTTT. This translates into CASSTGSPDTQYF. The full variable domain, its missing parts supplied by reference TRBV2 and TRBJ2-3, is EPEVTQTPSHQVTQMGQEVILRCVPISNHLYFYWYRQILGQKVEFLVSFYNNEISEKSEIFDDQFSVERPDGSNFTLKIRSTKLEDSAMYFCASSTGSPDTQYFGPGTRLTVL.

J is TRBJ2-7 and V is TRBV11-2; 7 bases fit TRBD2. The CDR3 covers 14 residues. Losses at the gene ends were 5 bases for V and 2 bases for J; bases not matched to a gene: 6. Germline loops: CDR1 SGHAT, CDR2 FQNNGV. CDR3 region: CASSQSSGPYEQYF. CDR3 DNA: TGTGCCAGCAGCCAATCTAGCGGCCCCTACGAGCAGTACTTC.

In nucleotides, the CDR3 is TGTGCCAGCTCCCGGAGGTTCCTGACTAGCGGGAGTCTCTACGAGCAGTACTTC. Protein sequence: CASSRRFLTSGSLYEQYF. This rearrangement joins TRBV2 to TRBJ2-7; TRBD2 matches 12 bases. This CDR3 has 18 residues. The germline V gene encodes CDR1 SNHLY and CDR2 FYNNEI. V lost 8 bases, J lost 3 bases, and 17 bases stayed unmatched.

This clone was observed a few times. The CDR3 DNA reads as TGCGCCAGCAGCCTGGCTGTGGGGGCCGGGGGAAACACCATATATTTT. It codes for CASSLAVGAGGNTIYF. The rearrangement uses TRBV5-1 and TRBJ1-3; maybe TRBD1 (6 bases). V lost 4 bases and J 4 bases, leaving 18 bases between the germline ends. The CDR3 has 16 amino acids. The germline CDR1 and CDR2 sequences are SGHRS and YFSETQ.